The 30 T cell receptor beta chains listed next were all sequenced from one sample in a study of blood T cells in healthy people across ages. The authors ran a second PCR of 7 to 11 cycles using a sample-barcoded 5' primer and a J-beta primer mix. TCRdb fed the 5' RACE reads into MiXCR, producing one record per CDR3 protein. Of 1.2 million to 1.5 million distinct CDR3 sequences detected, 42% appear once; the ten largest clones hold approximately 7.9%. The sequenced sample consisted of blood. These receptors were taken from a woman between 18 and 29 years old in good health.

This chain links TRBV15 with TRBJ2-5; TRBD1 matches 9 bases. CDR1 and CDR2 from the germline V gene are LNHNV and YYDKDF (reference sequence). There are 11 residues in the CDR3. V dropped 9 bases and J dropped 11; count of bases not matched to a gene: 7. CDR3 region: CATRGQGPQYF. CDR3 coding DNA: TGTGCCACAAGAGGACAGGGGCCTCAGTACTTC.

This clonotype was seen a handful of times. The V gene is TRBV10-3, the J gene TRBJ2-7; D unresolved. V lost 10 bases, J lost 3 bases, and 13 bases lay in between. Germline V gene data show CDR1 as ENHRY and CDR2 as SYGVKD. This CDR3 is built from 12 residues. As DNA, the CDR3 is TGTGCCACCCGGTGGAGTGGCTACGAGCAGTACTTC. Translated: CATRWSGYEQYF.

J is TRBJ2-1 and V is TRBV20-1; D possibly corresponds to TRBD2 (5 bases). The germline V and J ends were trimmed by 5 bases and 4 bases, with 18 bases remaining between them. The CDR3 length is 15 residues. Germline loops: CDR1 DFQATT, CDR2 SNEGSKA (reference sequence). The CDR3 DNA is TGCAGTGCTCTTAATTCGGCGAGAGGGTACAATGAGCAGTTCTTC. It yields the protein CSALNSARGYNEQFF.

In nucleotides, the CDR3 is TGCGCCAGCAGCCAAGCCCATCTTAGCACTGAAGCTTTCTTT. Protein sequence: CASSQAHLSTEAFF. V gene TRBV4-1 combines with J gene TRBJ1-1; no firm D call. The CDR3 covers 14 residues. V was trimmed by 1 base and J by 4 bases, leaving 10 bases between them. The germline gives CDR1 MGHRA, CDR2 YSYEKL.

The chain recombines TRBV30 with TRBJ2-5; tentatively, D is TRBD2 (7 bases). TRBJ2-7 matches the DNA end more closely, so the J call is doubtful. Looked up from germline, CDR1 is GTSNPN and CDR2 is SVGIG (reference sequence). The CDR3 sequence is 12 residues long. CDR3 DNA: TGTGCCTGGAGTGTGCGGGGGCACGAGCAGTACTTC. It specifies CAWSVRGHEQYF.

About this clonotype: A much larger clonotype is one base distant, so this may be a read error. V is TRBV20-1 and J is TRBJ2-1, with D hard to call. The CDR3 contains 12 residues. V was shortened by 5 bases and J by 8 bases, with 13 bases between the two germline ends. Germline V CDR1 and CDR2: DFQATT, SNEGSKA (reference sequence). The DNA of the CDR3 is TGCAGTGCTTGCCTCGCCCGGGATGAGCAGTTCTTC. It encodes CSACLARDEQFF.

The CDR3 here is CASTPWAGANVLTF. The CDR3 nucleotides are TGTGCCAGCACCCCCTGGGCTGGGGCCAACGTCCTGACTTTC. The chain is built from TRBV6-5 and TRBJ2-6; D gene ambiguous. The CDR3 has 14 amino acids. Trimming pared 7 bases from V and 2 bases from J, leaving 9 bases between. From germline, CDR1 is MNHEY and CDR2 SVGAGI.

This clonotype was observed a few times. This sequence joins TRBV6-6 and TRBJ2-1; 7 bases are shared with TRBD2. Trimming took 7 bases from V and 9 from J; bases not matched to a gene: 9. The CDR3 extends over 13 amino acids. Germline V gives CDR1 MNHNY, CDR2 SVGAGI (reference sequence). The CDR3 loop reads CASTLGGMGEQFF. CDR3 sequence (DNA): TGTGCCAGCACCCTCGGGGGGATGGGTGAGCAGTTCTTC.

This clonotype came up a few times. The rearrangement joins TRBV15 to TRBJ1-1; 7 bases are shared with TRBD1. Germline values: CDR1 LNHNV, CDR2 YYDKDF (reference sequence). The V gene end was trimmed by 3 bases and the J gene end by 0 bases; junction bases not matched to a gene: 4. The CDR3 is 15 residues long. CDR3 amino acids: CATSSRQGMNTEAFF. Written as DNA, the CDR3 is TGTGCCACCAGCAGTCGACAGGGAATGAACACTGAAGCTTTCTTT.

This clonotype came up a few times. J is TRBJ2-5 and V is TRBV5-1; tentatively, D is TRBD2 (6 bases). The CDR3 has 14 residues. V dropped 1 base and J dropped 5 bases, with 12 bases sitting between them. From germline, CDR1 is SGHRS and CDR2 YFSETQ. The DNA for the CDR3 is TGCGCCAGCAGCTTGCTGGAGGGCGTGGAGACCCAGTACTTC. Its translation is CASSLLEGVETQYF.

The chain carries TRBV5-5 and TRBJ2-7; TRBD1 is a possible D gene (6 bases). The J call may not be correct, given that the DNA end is closer to TRBJ2-5. In germline, CDR1 is SGHKS, CDR2 YYEKEE (reference sequence). CDR3 length: 15 residues. This CDR3 reads CASSLGQQSQETQYF. CDR3 sequence (DNA): TGTGCCAGCAGCCTCGGACAGCAATCCCAAGAGACCCAGTACTTC.

This clonotype came up a few times. The chain has TRBV7-8 and TRBJ2-3; D unresolved. The germline CDR1 and CDR2 sequences are SGHVS and FQNEAQ. CDR3 length: 13 amino acids. Trimming removed 5 bases at V and 6 bases at J, with 12 bases between. The CDR3 coding sequence is TGTGCCAGCAGCCACGGTCTGAGGGATACGCAGTATTTT. Translating it yields CASSHGLRDTQYF.

The V gene is TRBV27, the J gene TRBJ2-1, with 7 nucleotides matching TRBD2. Germline CDR1 MNHEY, CDR2 SMNVEV (reference sequence). This CDR3 has 16 amino acids. V trimming: 5 bases; J trimming: 1 base; junction bases outside the gene matches: 8. The CDR3 coding sequence is TGTGCCAGCAGTCCGGACTCGGGACTATCCTACAATGAGCAGTTCTTC. Translating it yields CASSPDSGLSYNEQFF.

This clonotype was detected only once. The gene calls are TRBV5-1 and TRBJ1-1; D uncertain. The V gene's germline CDR1 is SGHRS and CDR2 YFSETQ. CDR3 length equals 15 residues. V gave up 4 bases and J gave up 5 bases, with 18 bases separating them. As DNA, the CDR3 is TGCGCCAGCAGCCTGCCGTTAGGGATGGGGACTGAAGCTTTCTTT. Translating it yields CASSLPLGMGTEAFF.

In its sample, this clonotype was seen a few times. The chain joins TRBV7-2 to TRBJ1-2; D is uncertain. The V gene lost 5 bases and the J gene lost 8 bases, with 9 bases spanning the gap. Germline V gene data show CDR1 as SGHTA and CDR2 as FQGNSA. The CDR3 is 11 amino acids. CDR3 in amino acids: CASSPPMGYTF. The CDR3 DNA sequence: TGTGCCAGCAGCCCCCCTATGGGCTACACCTTC.

The chain uses TRBV9 and TRBJ2-2, with 10 nucleotides matching TRBD1. The CDR3 runs to 14 residues. The V segment lost 3 bases and the J segment 7 bases; nucleotides outside the gene matches: 3. CDR1 SGDLS and CDR2 YYNGEE come from the germline V gene. In nucleotides, the CDR3 is TGTGCCAGCAGCGGACAGGGGGCGGGCGGGGAGCTGTTTTTT. It encodes CASSGQGAGGELFF.

V gene TRBV10-2 combines with J gene TRBJ1-2; no definite D call. Per germline, CDR1 WSHSY and CDR2 SAAADI. The V end was cut by 0 bases, the J end by 4 bases, with 15 bases between. This CDR3 region has 16 residues. CDR3 coding DNA: TGCGCCAGCAGTGAGTCGGTCAGCTCCGGGAGCTATGGCTACACCTTC. It codes for CASSESVSSGSYGYTF.

In its sample, this clonotype was seen a few times. This chain uses TRBV10-2 with TRBJ1-2; a weak D match, TRBD1 (5 bases). This CDR3 has 15 residues. Germline CDR1 and CDR2: WSHSY and SAAADI. Trimming took off 0 bases at V and 4 bases at J, with 12 bases between the two ends. CDR3 nucleotides: TGCGCCAGCAGTGAGTCGCAGGGAGGCATCTATGGCTACACCTTC. It is translated as CASSESQGGIYGYTF.

The chain combines TRBV2 with TRBJ2-5; 8 bases align to TRBD1. TRBJ2-7 matches the DNA end more closely, so the J call is doubtful. Germline CDR1 and CDR2: SNHLY and FYNNEI. The CDR3 has 17 residues. In DNA form, the CDR3 reads TGTGCCAGCAGTGATGAGATTGAAGGACAGGGAATCGACGAGCAGTACTTC. Translation gives CASSDEIEGQGIDEQYF.

This clonotype occurred a few times. The CDR3 bases are TGTGCCAGCAGCTCGAAGCTTCGCACAGATACGCAGTATTTT. This gives the protein CASSSKLRTDTQYF. The rearrangement joins TRBV7-6 to TRBJ2-3; D unclear. CDR1 and CDR2 (germline): SGHVS, FNYEAQ. The CDR3 is 14 amino acids. V was shortened by 4 bases and J by 1 base, with 9 bases between the two germline ends.

The chain carries TRBV20-1 and TRBJ2-1, with D possibly being TRBD1 or TRBD2 (6 bases each). Germline CDR1 DFQATT, CDR2 SNEGSKA (reference sequence). The ends were cut back, 6 bases at V and 8 bases at J, with 11 bases in the middle. The CDR3 totals 11 residues. The CDR3 DNA sequence: TGCAGTGCGGAGGGGGATCATGAGCAGTTCTTC. Translating it yields CSAEGDHEQFF.

There are a few counts of this clonotype. The chain recombines TRBV6-2 or TRBV6-3 with TRBJ2-3, with 12 bases matching TRBD2. The CDR3 consists of 18 residues. Germline V gives CDR1 MNHEY, CDR2 SVGEGT. The V segment lost 4 bases and the J segment 3 bases; nucleotides outside the gene matches: 11. The CDR3 protein is CASSWTSGKSQKTDTQYF. The CDR3 nucleotides are TGTGCCAGCAGTTGGACTAGCGGGAAATCCCAAAAAACAGATACGCAGTATTTT.

This clonotype showed up just a few times. The gene calls are TRBV20-1 and TRBJ2-7; unclear D gene. This CDR3 region has 16 residues. V was cut by 0 bases and J by 0 bases, with 15 bases left in between. CDR1 is DFQATT, CDR2 SNEGSKA, per germline (reference sequence). The CDR3 nucleotides read TGCAGTGCTAGAGATCTATCGTTTGGCAGCTCCTACGAGCAGTACTTC. This translates into CSARDLSFGSSYEQYF.

This chain links TRBV28 with TRBJ2-1, with D perhaps TRBD2 (5 bases). The closer fit of TRBJ2-7 to the DNA end suggests the J call may be wrong. The germline V gene has CDR1 MDHEN and CDR2 SYDVKM. The CDR3 extends over 13 amino acids. The CDR3 nucleotides read TGTGGGACGCACACTAGTCCCTACAATGAGCAGTACTTC. Protein sequence: CGTHTSPYNEQYF.

The V gene is TRBV14, the J gene TRBJ2-5; no firm D call. Trimming took off 1 base at V and 1 base at J, with 10 bases between the two ends. The germline CDR1 and CDR2 sequences are SGHDN and FVKESK. CDR3 size: 15 residues. The DNA of the CDR3 is TGTGCCAGCAGCCAAGGATCTGGCGCCCAAGAGACCCAGTACTTC. This gives the protein CASSQGSGAQETQYF.

Points on this clonotype: The junction shows a germline mismatch at one end, possibly a read error. The chain recombines TRBV7-2 with TRBJ2-1, with TRBD2 as a possible D gene (7 bases). Germline CDR1 SGHTA, CDR2 FQGNSA. CDR3 size: 15 residues. CDR3 sequence reads: CVSSHQEGGRNEQFF. DNA for the CDR3: TGTGTCAGCAGCCACCAGGAGGGGGGGCGGAATGAGCAGTTCTTC.

This chain links TRBV20-1 with TRBJ2-1, with TRBD2 matching 9 bases. The CDR3 has 18 amino acids. The germline V gene encodes CDR1 DFQATT and CDR2 SNEGSKA (reference sequence). After removal of 1 base from V and 4 bases from J, the junction contained 14 bases not matched to a gene. CDR3 sequence reads: CSARVPSEGLAKYNEQFF. For the CDR3, the DNA is TGCAGTGCTAGAGTACCCAGTGAAGGACTAGCGAAGTACAATGAGCAGTTCTTC.

V usage is TRBV5-1 and J usage is TRBJ1-4; D unresolved. CDR1 is SGHRS, CDR2 YFSETQ, per germline. This CDR3 spans 14 amino acids. V was cut by 3 bases and J by 4 bases, with 10 bases left in between. The CDR3 sequence: CASSYRARNEKLFF. The CDR3 region has the DNA TGCGCCAGCAGCTACCGGGCCCGTAATGAAAAACTGTTTTTT. The full variable domain, in which reference TRBV5-1 and TRBJ1-4 provide the parts outside the CDR3, is KAGVTQTPRYLIKTRGQQVTLSCSPISGHRSVSWYQQTPGQGLQFLFEYFSETQRNKGNFPGRFSGRQFSNSRSEMNVSTLELGDSALYLCASSYRARNEKLFFGSGTQLSVL.

The table lists this clonotype with many counts. The gene calls are TRBV12-3 or TRBV12-4 and TRBJ2-7, with D possibly being TRBD2 (6 bases). Trimming took 5 bases from V and 3 from J, leaving 14 bases between them. This CDR3 region has 14 residues. CDR3 sequence: CASSPRDSYYEQYF. In DNA form, the CDR3 reads TGTGCCAGCAGTCCCAGGGACTCCTACTACGAGCAGTACTTC.

In this sample, this clonotype turned up a few times. The chain couples TRBV20-1 to TRBJ2-3; 11 bases align to TRBD1. The J segment lost 4 bases and the V segment lost 8 bases, leaving 17 bases of the junction unmatched. This CDR3 region has 17 residues. The V gene's germline CDR1 is DFQATT and CDR2 SNEGSKA (reference sequence). The CDR3 protein is CSSSGQGDRRTPDTQYF. The DNA of the CDR3 is TGCAGTTCGTCGGGACAGGGGGATAGGAGGACTCCAGATACGCAGTATTTT.